Presented here are 17 T cell receptor beta chains from one specimen sequenced in a study of blood T cell repertoires in COVID-19. Using immunoSEQ multiplex PCR, the repertoire was profiled, and TCRdb retains in-frame clones only, with some absent. The table shows under 250,000 clones, with roughly 84% occurring only once. What was sequenced was peripheral blood. The origin of the receptors is a man aged 45-60 years with COVID-19, enrolled during active disease.

This clone has just one count. This chain connects TRBV10-3 to TRBJ2-6, with D maybe TRBD1 (5 bases). CDR1 is ENHRY and CDR2 is SYGVKD in the germline V gene. V was clipped by 0 bases and J by 1 base, with 7 bases between them. The CDR3 has 16 amino acids. CDR3 DNA: TGTGCCATCAGTGAGTCCCCAGGGTCTGGGGCCAACGTCCTGACTTTC. This gives the protein CAISESPGSGANVLTF.

The chain links TRBV19 to TRBJ1-3; 8 bases agree with TRBD1. Germline CDR1 LNHDA, CDR2 SQIVND (reference sequence). CDR3 length: 15 amino acids. The V and J ends lost 9 bases and 0 bases, in that order; junction bases with no gene match: 7. Written as DNA, the CDR3 is TGTGCCAGAAGGCCGGGACAGGCCTCTGGAAACACCATATATTTT. It codes for CARRPGQASGNTIYF.

This chain joins TRBV7-9 and TRBJ2-7; maybe TRBD2 (5 bases). This CDR3 has 14 residues. The V gene's germline CDR1 is SEHNR and CDR2 FQNEAQ (reference sequence). Between the trimmed V and J ends, which lost 5 bases and 6 bases, there was a span of 17 bases. The CDR3 DNA is TGTGCCAGCAGCCCCTCCGGTGCCCGGGGCGAGCAGTACTTC. As protein: CASSPSGARGEQYF.

This clone was observed many times. The CDR3 loop is CASSLAGGPSEQYF. The CDR3 DNA is TGTGCCAGCAGCTTAGCGGGGGGACCTTCCGAGCAGTACTTC. The rearrangement joins TRBV5-4 to TRBJ2-7; 9 nucleotides align to TRBD2. J lost 6 bases, V lost 2 bases, and 6 bases had no gene match. The germline V gene has CDR1 SGHNT and CDR2 YYREEE (reference sequence). The length of the CDR3 is 14 residues.

The sample holds one count of this clone. The rearrangement joins TRBV5-1 to TRBJ1-2, with unresolved D. The V gene's germline CDR1 is SGHRS and CDR2 YFSETQ. The CDR3 totals 17 residues. V shed 4 bases and J shed 4 bases, with 23 bases lying between them. CDR3 region: CASSLTGSQTQSYGYTF. The CDR3, as DNA: TGCGCCAGCAGCCTAACCGGGTCCCAAACCCAAAGCTATGGCTACACCTTC.

This rearrangement joins TRBV5-8 to TRBJ2-5; D ambiguous. The CDR3 length is 12 residues. Germline assignment: CDR1 SGHTS and CDR2 YDEGEE. Deletions cut 8 bases from V and 6 bases from J, with 14 bases between. CDR3 DNA: TGTGCCAGTATGTCAGAGGCACAGACCCAGTACTTC. This encodes CASMSEAQTQYF. Full variable domain (rest looked up from reference TRBV5-8 and TRBJ2-5): EAGVTQSPTHLIKTRGQQATLRCSPISGHTSVYWYQQALGLGLQFLLWYDEGEERNRGNFPPRFSGRQFPNYSSELNVNALELEDSALYLCASMSEAQTQYFGPGTRLLVL.

This clone is a singleton in its sample. The chain has TRBV19 and TRBJ1-1; unclear D gene. V was clipped by 3 bases and J by 1 base, with 9 bases between them. Germline lookup yields CDR1 LNHDA and CDR2 SQIVND (reference sequence). The length of the CDR3 is 14 residues. CDR3 sequence: CASSILATNTEAFF. The DNA for the CDR3 is TGTGCCAGTAGTATTCTAGCAACGAACACTGAAGCTTTCTTT.

V and J are TRBV2 and TRBJ2-7; 10 bases are shared with TRBD2. Germline CDR1 and CDR2: SNHLY and FYNNEI. The V gene end was trimmed by 6 bases and the J gene end by 4 bases; junction bases not matched to a gene: 12. This CDR3 is built from 16 residues. The CDR3 is CASSKTSGRAGYEQYF. CDR3 DNA sequence: TGTGCCAGCAGCAAAACCAGCGGGAGGGCCGGGTACGAGCAGTACTTC. The variable domain in full, with the rest retrieved from reference TRBV2 and TRBJ2-7, is EPEVTQTPSHQVTQMGQEVILRCVPISNHLYFYWYRQILGQKVEFLVSFYNNEISEKSEIFDDQFSVERPDGSNFTLKIRSTKLEDSAMYFCASSKTSGRAGYEQYFGPGTRLTVT.

The V call is TRBV9, the J call TRBJ2-4; TRBD2 matches 8 bases. V gave up 3 bases and J gave up 6 bases; unmatched junction bases: 5. This CDR3 region has 14 residues. Germline V CDR1 and CDR2: SGDLS, YYNGEE. In DNA, the CDR3 is TGTGCCAGCAGCGCAACCACTAGCGGAAACATTCAGTACTTC. Its translation: CASSATTSGNIQYF.

This clone was counted a few times. This chain uses TRBV7-2 with TRBJ2-3; 8 bases match TRBD2. Trimming cost V 8 bases and J 4 bases; bases outside gene matches: 8. The germline V gene encodes CDR1 SGHTA and CDR2 FQGNSA. CDR3 length equals 14 residues. CDR3 in amino acids: CASRADGGADTQYF. The CDR3 region has the DNA TGTGCCAGCCGGGCCGACGGGGGGGCAGATACGCAGTATTTT.

The chain recombines TRBV7-9 with TRBJ2-7; D may be TRBD2 (5 bases). The CDR3 contains 13 residues. Germline V gene lookup returns CDR1 SEHNR and CDR2 FQNEAQ (reference sequence). V was pared by 8 bases and J by 4 bases, with 15 bases between. The CDR3 DNA follows: TGTGCCAGCGGCGGGTCACTTAAGTACGAGCAGTACTTC. Translating gives CASGGSLKYEQYF.

V usage is TRBV9 and J usage is TRBJ2-1, with D maybe TRBD2 (5 bases). CDR3 length equals 16 residues. CDR1 is SGDLS and CDR2 is YYNGEE in the germline V gene. V gave up 4 bases and J gave up 0 bases, with 14 bases separating them. The CDR3 DNA reads TGTGCCAGCAGCCCGAACGGGATAGGCTCCTACAATGAGCAGTTCTTC. Translated, it gives CASSPNGIGSYNEQFF.

The J gene is TRBJ2-7, the V gene TRBV7-9, with a tentative D call TRBD2 (6 bases). The CDR3 extends over 13 amino acids. From germline, CDR1 is SEHNR and CDR2 FQNEAQ (reference sequence). V was clipped by 2 bases and J by 11 bases, with 16 bases between them. This CDR3 reads CASSLSEPGVEYF. CDR3 nucleotide sequence: TGTGCCAGCAGCTTATCTGAACCGGGAGTAGAGTACTTC.

The rearrangement uses TRBV19 and TRBJ1-5; 7 positions match TRBD1. The CDR3 is made up of 14 amino acids. V gave up 8 bases and J gave up 3 bases; unmatched junction bases: 7. Germline V lookup: CDR1 LNHDA, CDR2 SQIVND (reference sequence). The CDR3 spells CASVGDRDNQPQHF. The DNA of the CDR3 is TGTGCCAGTGTGGGGGACAGAGACAATCAGCCCCAGCATTTT.

The chain carries TRBV6-5 and TRBJ2-2; 10 bases match TRBD2. The CDR3 covers 15 residues. The J segment lost 4 bases and the V segment lost 5 bases, leaving 4 bases of the junction unmatched. CDR1 and CDR2 (germline): MNHEY, SVGAGI. The CDR3 nucleotides are TGTGCCAGCAGTCGAGCGGGGGGGGGCACCGGGGAGCTGTTTTTT. This encodes CASSRAGGGTGELFF.

The chain couples TRBV11-1 to TRBJ2-5, with 9 bases identical to TRBD1. Trimming removed 5 bases from V and 5 bases from J; junction bases left unmatched: 3. The CDR3 sequence is 13 residues long. The V gene's germline CDR1 is SGHAT and CDR2 FQDESV (reference sequence). The chain's CDR3 is CASSRTGGETQYF. CDR3 in DNA: TGTGCCAGCAGCCGAACAGGGGGCGAGACCCAGTACTTC.

CDR3 sequence (DNA): TGTGCCAGCAGCCAAACCGGGACAGGCGAAGATGAGCAGTTCTTC. It specifies CASSQTGTGEDEQFF. The gene calls are TRBV4-2 and TRBJ2-1; the match to TRBD1 covers 8 bases. The CDR3 loop spans 15 amino acids. Germline V lookup: CDR1 LGHNA, CDR2 YNFKEQ. Trimming took 2 bases from V and 8 from J; bases not matched to a gene: 8.